Below, 8 T cell receptor beta chains from the same sample are listed, as sequenced in a study of shared clonotypes between healthy human individuals. TCRdb's table, derived via immunoSEQ multiplex PCR, lists solely in-frame clones and lacks some. The data show millions of clones, with approximately 92% seen just once and about 0.13% held by the top ten. Sequences were obtained from naive CD4+ T cells sorted from blood. The sample's subset: CD45RA+ positively selected. The source is a man aged 18-30 years in good health.

This clone was observed a single time. J is TRBJ2-7 and V is TRBV10-3; D is perhaps TRBD2 (7 bases). The CDR3 loop spans 15 amino acids. V gave up 8 bases and J gave up 6 bases, with 23 bases separating them. From germline, CDR1 is ENHRY and CDR2 SYGVKD. CDR3 sequence (DNA): TGTGCCATCGGTGGGGGCAGGGAGGGGCTCAGCGAGCAGTACTTC. Encoded protein: CAIGGGREGLSEQYF.

The chain uses TRBV5-1 and TRBJ2-7, with D tentatively TRBD1 (7 bases). Trimming shortened V by 4 bases and J by 0 bases, and 17 bases separated the two germline ends. From germline, CDR1 is SGHRS and CDR2 YFSETQ. This CDR3 has 16 residues. CDR3: CASSKGGGESSYEQYF. CDR3 bases: TGCGCCAGCAGCAAAGGGGGCGGGGAGAGCTCCTACGAGCAGTACTTC.

The CDR3 DNA reads TGTGCCAGCAGCTTAGAGAGCAGGACCTACGAGCAGTACTTC. Protein: CASSLESRTYEQYF. The V call is TRBV7-2, the J call TRBJ2-7; D is unclear. CDR1 SGHTA and CDR2 FQGNSA come from the germline V gene. This CDR3 comprises 14 residues. Trimming stripped 1 base from V and 2 bases from J, with 9 bases between.

CDR3: CASSPRGLPNYGYTF. In DNA, the CDR3 is TGTGCCAGCAGCCCGCGGGGGCTTCCTAACTATGGCTACACCTTC. The V gene is TRBV2, the J gene TRBJ1-2; D might be TRBD1 (6 bases). Germline V lookup: CDR1 SNHLY, CDR2 FYNNEI. V lost 6 bases to trimming and J lost 0 bases, with 14 bases between them. The length of the CDR3 is 15 residues.

The chain couples TRBV7-3 to TRBJ2-2, with D possibly TRBD1 on 6 matching bases. This CDR3 region has 14 residues. Germline CDR1 and CDR2: SGHTA and FQGTGA. V gave up 2 bases and J gave up 4 bases, with 8 bases separating them. The CDR3 protein is CASSLQGPTGELFF. DNA of the CDR3: TGTGCCAGCAGCTTACAGGGGCCCACCGGGGAGCTGTTTTTT.

The chain joins TRBV11-2 to TRBJ2-3, with TRBD2 identical over 10 bases. V trimming: 1 base; J trimming: 4 bases; junction bases outside the gene matches: 2. The germline V gene encodes CDR1 SGHAT and CDR2 FQNNGV. The length of the CDR3 is 15 residues. CDR3 loop: CASSLGGTSADTQYF. Written as DNA, the CDR3 is TGTGCCAGCAGCTTAGGAGGGACTAGCGCAGATACGCAGTATTTT.

V is TRBV30 and J is TRBJ2-1, with a tentative D call TRBD1 (6 bases). Trimming took off 4 bases at V and 9 bases at J, with 13 bases between the two ends. Germline assignment: CDR1 GTSNPN and CDR2 SVGIG (reference sequence). CDR3 length: 12 residues. The CDR3 region is CAWKRGWGEQFF. The CDR3, as DNA: TGTGCCTGGAAAAGGGGGTGGGGTGAGCAGTTCTTC.

V is TRBV27 and J is TRBJ1-6, with TRBD1 as a possible D gene (5 bases). The length of the CDR3 is 19 residues. Germline V gives CDR1 MNHEY, CDR2 SMNVEV (reference sequence). Trimming took off 10 bases at V and 0 bases at J, with 25 bases between the two ends. Written as DNA, the CDR3 is TGTGCCACCCGCCTTTTCGGTATCTATCAGGGCTCCTATAATTCACCCCTCCACTTT. Translating gives CATRLFGIYQGSYNSPLHF.